This section outlines one TCR beta chain sequence together with its context. Next came a second PCR, run for about 6 to 11 cycles, which used a sample-barcoded 5' primer along with a J-beta primer mix. MiXCR, run by TCRdb on the 5' RACE reads, gives a single entry per CDR3 protein. The data show over 500,000 distinct CDR3 sequences, approximately 26% seen once. This sample was taken from a study of blood T cells in healthy people across ages. V lost 5 bases to trimming and J lost 11 bases, with 13 bases between them. The length of the CDR3 is 12 residues. Germline CDR1 reads SGHVS; CDR2 reads FQNEAQ. These data also featured in a second study, about T cells of mothers and their children.

This rearrangement joins TRBV7-8 to TRBJ2-4; D is possibly TRBD1 (5 bases). This TCR was recovered from a boy between 2 and 10 years old in good health. The sample taken for sequencing was blood. This chain's CDR3 is CASSNGHGLQYF. DNA for the CDR3: TGTGCCAGCAGCAACGGACACGGACTTCAGTACTTC.